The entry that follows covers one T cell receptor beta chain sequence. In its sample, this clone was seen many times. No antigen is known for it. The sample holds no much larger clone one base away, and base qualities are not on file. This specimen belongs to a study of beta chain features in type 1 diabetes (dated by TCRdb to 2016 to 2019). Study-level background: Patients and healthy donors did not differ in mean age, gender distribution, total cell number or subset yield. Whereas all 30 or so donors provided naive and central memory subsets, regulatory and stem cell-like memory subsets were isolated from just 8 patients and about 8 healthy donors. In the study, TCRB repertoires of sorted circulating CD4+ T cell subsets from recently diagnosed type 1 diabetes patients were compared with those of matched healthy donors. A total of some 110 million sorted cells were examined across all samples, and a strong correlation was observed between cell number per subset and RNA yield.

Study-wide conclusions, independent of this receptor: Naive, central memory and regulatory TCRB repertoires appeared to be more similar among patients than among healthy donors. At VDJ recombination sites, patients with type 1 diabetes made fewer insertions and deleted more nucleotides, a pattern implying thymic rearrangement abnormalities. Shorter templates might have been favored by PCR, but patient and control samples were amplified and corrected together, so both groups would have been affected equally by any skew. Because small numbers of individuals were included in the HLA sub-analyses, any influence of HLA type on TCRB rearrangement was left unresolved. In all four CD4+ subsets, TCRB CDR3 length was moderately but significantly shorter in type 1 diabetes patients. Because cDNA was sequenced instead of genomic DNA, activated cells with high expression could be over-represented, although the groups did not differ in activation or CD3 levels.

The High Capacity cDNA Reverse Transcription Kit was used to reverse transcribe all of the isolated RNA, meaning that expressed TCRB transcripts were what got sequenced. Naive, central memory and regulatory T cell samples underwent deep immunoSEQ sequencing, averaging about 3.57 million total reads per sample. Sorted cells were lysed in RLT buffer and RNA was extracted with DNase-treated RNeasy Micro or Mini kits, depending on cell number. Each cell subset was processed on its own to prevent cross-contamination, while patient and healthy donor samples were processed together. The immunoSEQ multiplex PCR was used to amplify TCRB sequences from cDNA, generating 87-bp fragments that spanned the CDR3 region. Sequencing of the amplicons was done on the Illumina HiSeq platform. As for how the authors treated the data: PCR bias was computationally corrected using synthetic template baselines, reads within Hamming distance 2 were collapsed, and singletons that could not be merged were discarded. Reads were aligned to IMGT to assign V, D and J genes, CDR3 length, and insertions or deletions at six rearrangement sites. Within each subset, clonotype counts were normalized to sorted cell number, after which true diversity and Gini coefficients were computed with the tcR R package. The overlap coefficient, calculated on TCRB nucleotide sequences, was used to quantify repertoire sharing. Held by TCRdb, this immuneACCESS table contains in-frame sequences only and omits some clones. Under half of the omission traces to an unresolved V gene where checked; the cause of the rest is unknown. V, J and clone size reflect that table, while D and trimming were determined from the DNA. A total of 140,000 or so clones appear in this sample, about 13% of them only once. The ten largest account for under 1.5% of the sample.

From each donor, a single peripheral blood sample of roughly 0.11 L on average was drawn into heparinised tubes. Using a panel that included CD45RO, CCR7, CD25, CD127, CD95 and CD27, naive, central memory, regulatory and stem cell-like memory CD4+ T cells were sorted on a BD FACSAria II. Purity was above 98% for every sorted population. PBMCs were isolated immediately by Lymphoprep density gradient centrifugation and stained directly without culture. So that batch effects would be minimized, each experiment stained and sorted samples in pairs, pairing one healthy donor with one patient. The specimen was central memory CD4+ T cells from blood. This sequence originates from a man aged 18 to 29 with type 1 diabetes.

The bases read TGTGCCAGCAGTACAGTGACCTACGAGCAGTACTTC. This gives the protein CASSTVTYEQYF. The rearrangement joined TRBV28 to TRBJ2-7; the D gene assignment is ambiguous. Trimming at the junction amounts to 5 bases on V and 2 bases on J, and the germline ends lie 7 bases apart. Including cysteine and phenylalanine, the CDR3 has 12 amino acids. This entry keeps only the CDR3 DNA: 36 bases, framed from base 1. CDR1 and CDR2, looked up from the germline V gene, are MDHEN and SYDVKM.